Below, one T cell receptor beta chain is given with its context. The CDR3 has 15 residues. Trimming left V 6 bases short and J 9 bases short, with 18 bases between. Germline V gene data show CDR1 as MNHNY and CDR2 as SVGAGI (reference sequence). This entry is derived from a study of OX40 agonist ivuxolimab in advanced cancers. Turning to the study itself: Past anti-PD-1, anti-PD-L1 or anti-CTLA-4 therapy was accepted, and 40% had received some.

Clones were read by immunoSEQ multiplex PCR, and TCRdb kept only the in-frame ones, dropping some. The data show around 25,000 clones, about four fifths seen once. V gene TRBV6-6 combines with J gene TRBJ1-6; no clear D. This receptor was obtained from an adult with an advanced solid tumor such as melanoma, head and neck, liver or kidney cancer. Specimen: CD4+ or CD8+ T cells sorted from blood, collected in a trial of the OX40 agonist ivuxolimab. The CDR3 sequence is CASSHGGDTGSPLHF. The CDR3 DNA is TGTGCCAGCAGCCACGGTGGGGATACGGGTTCACCCCTCCACTTT.